The 15 T cell receptor beta chains reported below all come from one sample, sequenced in a study of T-cell memory formation after mild COVID-19. TCRdb analysed the 5' RACE reads with MiXCR anew, one entry per CDR3 protein. The sample consists of 400,000 or so distinct CDR3 sequences, around a fifth of them appearing once. Sequencing was done on a sample of PBMCs or a T cell subset sorted from them (not recorded which). The receptors derive from an adult woman who had mild COVID-19 (a few samples of this study predate the infection). Cell type and time point are not known.

The chain carries TRBV16 and TRBJ2-7; 8 bases map to TRBD1. This CDR3 spans 15 amino acids. CDR1 KGHSY and CDR2 FQNENV come from the germline V gene. V shed 2 bases, J shed 5 bases, and the junction held 8 bases outside the gene matches. In DNA, the CDR3 is TGTGCCAGCAGCCAAAACAGGGGGTATAACCACGAGCAGTACTTC. Its protein product is CASSQNRGYNHEQYF.

This clonotype occurred a few times. J is TRBJ1-1 and V is TRBV6-5; 10 bases map to TRBD1. V shed 6 bases and J 5 bases; nucleotides not matched to a gene: 6. This CDR3 spans 14 amino acids. Germline CDR1 MNHEY, CDR2 SVGAGI. As DNA, the CDR3 is TGTGCCAGCAGGACAGGGGGCGGGGGTACTGAAGCTTTCTTT. It encodes CASRTGGGGTEAFF.

The genes are TRBV15 and TRBJ2-1, with 14 nucleotides matching TRBD2. This CDR3 has 16 residues. Trimming removed 1 base from V and 6 bases from J; junction bases left unmatched: 2. Germline CDR1 LNHNV, CDR2 YYDKDF (reference sequence). For the CDR3, the DNA is TGTGCCACCAGCAGAGCGGGGACTAGCGGGGGCAATGAGCAGTTCTTC. This codes for CATSRAGTSGGNEQFF.

This clonotype was counted only a few times. The V and J genes are TRBV2 and TRBJ1-5; D gene unclear. The V end lost 7 bases, the J end lost 0 bases, and 10 bases lay between the germline ends. The germline V gene encodes CDR1 SNHLY and CDR2 FYNNEI. The CDR3 is made up of 14 amino acids. CDR3 bases: TGTGCCAGCACCTGGGTAGATAGCAATCAGCCCCAGCATTTT. Protein product: CASTWVDSNQPQHF. The full variable domain, in which reference TRBV2 and TRBJ1-5 provide the parts outside the CDR3, is EPEVTQTPSHQVTQMGQEVILRCVPISNHLYFYWYRQILGQKVEFLVSFYNNEISEKSEIFDDQFSVERPDGSNFTLKIRSTKLEDSAMYFCASTWVDSNQPQHFGDGTRLSIL.

The chain has TRBV5-1 and TRBJ2-7; perhaps TRBD1 as D (5 bases). The CDR3 has 18 residues. The germline gives CDR1 SGHRS, CDR2 YFSETQ. The germline V and J ends were trimmed by 0 bases and 0 bases, with 19 bases remaining between them. The CDR3 is CASSLGPPYRTSSYEQYF. In nucleotides, the CDR3 is TGCGCCAGCAGCTTGGGGCCCCCGTACAGGACGAGCTCCTACGAGCAGTACTTC.

This clonotype occurred a few times. The V and J genes are TRBV9 and TRBJ2-6; D is ambiguous. Germline-derived CDR1 and CDR2 are SGDLS and YYNGEE. With 0 bases removed from V and 2 bases from J, the gap between germline ends came to 9 bases. The CDR3 extends over 16 amino acids. The chain's CDR3 is CASSVAPTAGANVLTF. CDR3 coding DNA: TGTGCCAGCAGCGTAGCCCCGACGGCTGGGGCCAACGTCCTGACTTTC.

V usage is TRBV14 and J usage is TRBJ2-3, with 8 bases matching TRBD2. Germline trimming cut 6 bases from V and 4 bases from J; bases unmatched to any gene: 6. The V gene's germline CDR1 is SGHDN and CDR2 FVKESK. CDR3 size: 14 residues. DNA for the CDR3: TGTGCCAGCAGAAAAACGGGGGGGCCAGATACGCAGTATTTT. This translates into CASRKTGGPDTQYF.

The chain couples TRBV5-5 to TRBJ1-1; weak D call: TRBD1 (6 bases). V shed 7 bases and J shed 8 bases, with 18 bases lying between them. The germline CDR1 and CDR2 sequences are SGHKS and YYEKEE (reference sequence). The CDR3 runs 13 residues. Written as DNA, the CDR3 is TGTGCCAGCCGCTCTTCCGGGGGCGAAGAAGCTTTCTTT. Residues: CASRSSGGEEAFF.

This clonotype turned up a few times. The rearrangement joins TRBV6-2 or TRBV6-3 to TRBJ1-2, with 8 bases that match TRBD1. The germline V gene has CDR1 MNHEY and CDR2 SVGEGT. The CDR3 length is 17 residues. The trim removed 6 bases at V and 0 bases at J, leaving 12 bases unmatched. The CDR3 DNA sequence: TGTGCCAGCAGACGAACTAGGACAGGGCCTTCTAACTATGGCTACACCTTC. Translating it yields CASRRTRTGPSNYGYTF.

This clonotype was seen more than once but under ten times. V usage is TRBV11-3 and J usage is TRBJ2-1, with D hard to call. The CDR3 spans 14 residues. V was pared by 5 bases and J by 3 bases, with 11 bases between. CDR1 and CDR2 from the germline V gene are SGHNT and YENEEA. DNA for the CDR3: TGTGCCAGCAGCACTCCAATTGGCTACAATGAGCAGTTCTTC. Protein product: CASSTPIGYNEQFF.

This clonotype was counted ten times or more. The chain is built from TRBV5-1 and TRBJ2-7; 9 bases fit TRBD1. V lost 4 bases and J lost 3; bases outside the gene matches: 8. This CDR3 is 15 amino acids long. The V gene's germline CDR1 is SGHRS and CDR2 YFSETQ. CDR3 sequence (DNA): TGCGCCAGCAGCAGGTCTACGGGACAGGGCTACGAGCAGTACTTC. Its protein product is CASSRSTGQGYEQYF. Full variable domain (missing parts from reference TRBV5-1 and TRBJ2-7): KAGVTQTPRYLIKTRGQQVTLSCSPISGHRSVSWYQQTPGQGLQFLFEYFSETQRNKGNFPGRFSGRQFSNSRSEMNVSTLELGDSALYLCASSRSTGQGYEQYFGPGTRLTVT.

This clonotype has just a few counts. V gene TRBV12-3 or TRBV12-4 combines with J gene TRBJ2-3; perhaps TRBD1 as D (5 bases). V was cut by 3 bases and J by 1 base, with 11 bases left in between. This CDR3 spans 15 amino acids. The CDR3 coding sequence is TGTGCCAGCAGTTTGGGGCGGTACCGCACAGATACGCAGTATTTT. This gives the protein CASSLGRYRTDTQYF.

A few counts support this clonotype. CDR3 sequence (DNA): TGTGCCAGCAGTCGACTGCAGGGTAATTCACCCCTCCACTTT. It codes for CASSRLQGNSPLHF. The rearrangement links TRBV6-2 or TRBV6-3 to TRBJ1-6, with D possibly being TRBD1 (5 bases). Per germline, CDR1 MNHEY and CDR2 SVGEGT. The V end was cut by 5 bases, the J end by 6 bases, with 11 bases between. The CDR3 sequence is 14 residues long.

The chain couples TRBV7-2 to TRBJ2-3; 8 bases are a match to TRBD2. The trim removed 6 bases at V and 5 bases at J, leaving 10 bases unmatched. Per germline, CDR1 SGHTA and CDR2 FQGNSA. The CDR3 is 15 amino acids. The CDR3 sequence is CASSRRGLGGDTQYF. CDR3 nucleotides: TGTGCCAGCAGTCGTAGGGGACTAGGTGGAGATACGCAGTATTTT.

This clonotype showed up just a few times. J is TRBJ2-7 and V is TRBV6-5, with D possibly matching TRBD1 (5 bases). The CDR3 is 14 residues long. CDR1 MNHEY and CDR2 SVGAGI come from the germline V gene. V lost 0 bases and J 6 bases, leaving 12 bases between the germline ends. In DNA, the CDR3 is TGTGCCAGCAGTTACTCGAACAGGTTTAGCGAGCAGTACTTC. This codes for CASSYSNRFSEQYF.